This TCR beta chain stems from a study of cytomegalovirus exposure and HLA in healthy donors. Study conclusions and caveats: Rarity held for most TCR sequences, but there were some public TCRs that occurred in many donors.

Turning to this clone: Its specificity is not known.

The CDR3 extends over 14 amino acids. The germline gives CDR1 LNHDA, CDR2 SQIVND (reference sequence). Trimming took off 7 bases at V and 1 base at J, with 14 bases between the two ends. Assay: immunoSEQ multiplex PCR; the TCRdb copy retains only in-frame clones and omits some. Among 280,000 or so clones listed, approximately 88% were seen once. Input material: PBMCs. This sequence was found in a woman younger than 35 in good health and CMV-seronegative. V is TRBV19 and J is TRBJ2-7, with D tentatively TRBD1 (6 bases). The CDR3 is CASKVEDRSYEQYF. CDR3 bases: TGTGCCAGTAAGGTAGAGGACAGATCCTACGAGCAGTACTTC.